The subject of this entry is one T cell receptor (beta chain). The antigen remains unidentified. The data were obtained in a study of cytomegalovirus exposure and HLA in healthy donors. Study-wide results and caveats: Reports indicated that the classifier achieved high specificity and sensitivity in diagnosing cytomegalovirus status. Researchers reported from a later analysis that most CMV-associated TCR beta chains appeared HLA-restricted. Common viral pathogens seemed to be connected with several of the most significant clusters, according to a later analysis.

PCR primers comprised 60 Vbeta and 13 Jbeta primers. TCRdb keeps only in-frame clones here, not all; method: immunoSEQ multiplex PCR. The sample contains some 140,000 clones, about four fifths of which appear only once. CDR1 MNHEY and CDR2 SMNVEV come from the germline V gene (reference sequence). This CDR3 is built from 17 residues. The source of this sequence is a male donor in good health and CMV-seronegative. The V gene is TRBV27, the J gene TRBJ2-5; 8 bases agree with TRBD1. The J call may be in error: the DNA end matches TRBJ2-7 better. The source material was PBMCs. The chain's CDR3 is CASSLSPGTGSSYEQYF. The DNA of the CDR3 is TGTGCCAGCAGTTTATCGCCCGGGACAGGTAGCTCCTACGAGCAGTACTTC.